The 18 T cell receptor beta chains below all came from one sample that was sequenced in a study of T cells in Graves' hyperthyroidism and ophthalmopathy. What was amplified from RNA transcripts were TCR beta CDR3 regions. First-round RT-PCR with HTBI primers amplified the TCR CDR3 region. Each CDR3 protein gets one entry after TCRdb re-called the multiplex PCR reads with MiXCR. The sample holds around 450,000 distinct CDR3 sequences, around a sixth seen once. What was sequenced was blood. All receptors come from a young woman with Graves' hyperthyroidism.

The table lists this clonotype with many counts. The genes are TRBV29-1 and TRBJ2-7, with a tentative D call TRBD1 (5 bases). The germline gives CDR1 SQVTM, CDR2 ANQGSEA. This CDR3 has 13 amino acids. Trimming took off 4 bases at V and 0 bases at J, with 10 bases between the two ends. The CDR3 region is CSVVKGNSYEQYF. Written as DNA, the CDR3 is TGCAGCGTTGTGAAGGGGAACTCCTACGAGCAGTACTTC.

This clonotype showed up many times. The chain recombines TRBV12-3 or TRBV12-4 with TRBJ1-5, with TRBD1 identical over 8 bases. V was clipped by 6 bases and J by 3 bases; unmatched bases: 7. The CDR3 has 15 residues. The CDR3 DNA reads TGTGCCAGCAGCGAACAGACAGGGGACAATCAGCCCCAGCATTTT. This encodes CASSEQTGDNQPQHF.

This clonotype was seen at least ten times. The chain recombines TRBV19 with TRBJ1-5; TRBD1 aligns across 8 bases. This CDR3 contains 13 residues. Germline V lookup: CDR1 LNHDA, CDR2 SQIVND (reference sequence). V lost 5 bases, J lost 6 bases, and 3 bases stayed unmatched. CDR3 sequence reads: CASSGQGAQPQHF. The CDR3 nucleotides are TGTGCCAGTAGTGGACAGGGAGCTCAGCCCCAGCATTTT.

This clonotype has a count of ten or more. The J gene is TRBJ1-5, the V gene TRBV28; a possible D gene is TRBD1 (6 bases). The CDR3 covers 18 residues. V gave up 5 bases and J gave up 2 bases, with 22 bases separating them. CDR1 and CDR2 from the germline V gene are MDHEN and SYDVKM. DNA of the CDR3: TGTGCCAGCAGTATTCCCCCAGGGGTAGCGAGGGGCAATCAGCCCCAGCATTTT. This codes for CASSIPPGVARGNQPQHF.

This clonotype was observed a few times. The V call is TRBV19, the J call TRBJ1-5, with D perhaps matching TRBD1 (5 bases). V lost 3 bases, J lost 4 bases, and 16 bases lay in between. CDR3 length: 16 amino acids. Germline lookup yields CDR1 LNHDA and CDR2 SQIVND (reference sequence). The CDR3 bases are TGTGCCAGTAGTATGGTAGGGGCCCTTGGAAATCAGCCCCAGCATTTT. It is translated as CASSMVGALGNQPQHF.

This clonotype was recorded many times. The chain couples TRBV5-1 to TRBJ2-7; TRBD1 matches at 7 bases. J was trimmed by 5 bases and V by 1 base; bases with no gene match: 9. This CDR3 spans 15 amino acids. Germline CDR1 and CDR2: SGHRS and YFSETQ. The CDR3 spells CASSLTGDGIHEQYF. For the CDR3, the DNA is TGCGCCAGCAGCTTGACAGGGGACGGCATCCACGAGCAGTACTTC.

The chain combines TRBV11-2 with TRBJ2-1; 10 nucleotides agree with TRBD1. Unmatched junction bases numbered 16, after V lost 4 bases and J lost 4 bases. The CDR3 sequence is 19 residues long. In germline, CDR1 is SGHAT, CDR2 FQNNGV. The CDR3 here is CASSSLTGGVLGPYNEQFF. CDR3 bases: TGTGCCAGCAGCTCGCTGACAGGGGGCGTCTTGGGCCCTTACAATGAGCAGTTCTTC.

This clonotype was observed many times. The rearrangement uses TRBV20-1 and TRBJ1-3; TRBD1 matches at 7 bases. The CDR3 is 13 residues long. With 4 bases clipped from V and 3 bases from J, the junction kept 3 bases outside the gene matches. CDR1 and CDR2 from the germline V gene are DFQATT and SNEGSKA (reference sequence). In DNA form, the CDR3 reads TGCAGTGCTAAGACAGGGAGTGGAAACACCATATATTTT. As protein: CSAKTGSGNTIYF.

This clonotype was counted many times. The V gene is TRBV7-8, the J gene TRBJ2-1; 9 bases are a match to TRBD1. Trimming removed 5 bases from V and 7 bases from J; junction bases left unmatched: 18. The germline V gene encodes CDR1 SGHVS and CDR2 FQNEAQ. The CDR3 totals 18 residues. The CDR3 sequence is CASSAHRYRGREGNEQFF. The CDR3 coding sequence is TGTGCCAGCAGCGCCCATCGGTACAGGGGGCGCGAAGGGAATGAGCAGTTCTTC. The variable domain in full, with the rest retrieved from reference TRBV7-8 and TRBJ2-1, is GAGVSQSPRYKVAKRGQDVALRCDPISGHVSLFWYQQALGQGPEFLTYFQNEAQLDKSGLPSDRFFAERPEGSVSTLKIQRTQQEDSAVYLCASSAHRYRGREGNEQFFGPGTRLTVL.

The CDR3 DNA reads TGTGCCAGCAGTCATTCTGCGGGCCAGTTTTTT. Protein sequence: CASSHSAGQFF. The chain recombines TRBV7-9 with TRBJ1-4; D remains unclear. Germline CDR1 and CDR2: SEHNR and FQNEAQ (reference sequence). The CDR3 runs to 11 residues. V was shortened by 6 bases and J by 16 bases, with 15 bases between the two germline ends. The full variable domain, in which reference TRBV7-9 and TRBJ1-4 provide the parts outside the CDR3, is DTGVSQNPRHKITKRGQNVTFRCDPISEHNRLYWYRQTLGQGPEFLTYFQNEAQLEKSRLLSDRFSAERPKGSFSTLEIQRTEQGDSAMYLCASSHSAGQFFGSGTQLSVL.

This clonotype was seen at least ten times. V gene TRBV27 combines with J gene TRBJ2-2; TRBD2 agrees at 8 bases. Unmatched junction bases numbered 16, after V lost 3 bases and J lost 4 bases. Germline assignment: CDR1 MNHEY and CDR2 SMNVEV (reference sequence). The CDR3 has 19 residues. This CDR3 is CASSFLKSGRGFGTGELFF. CDR3 in DNA: TGTGCCAGCAGTTTTTTGAAAAGCGGGAGAGGTTTTGGCACCGGGGAGCTGTTTTTT.

This clonotype is a singleton in its sample. The chain uses TRBV9 and TRBJ2-6; D is ambiguous. V lost 6 bases, J lost 4 bases, and 11 bases lay in between. Germline V gives CDR1 SGDLS, CDR2 YYNGEE. CDR3 size: 14 residues. CDR3 protein: CASTPVAGANVLTF. For the CDR3, the DNA is TGTGCCAGCACCCCGGTGGCGGGGGCCAACGTCCTGACTTTC.

At least ten counts were recorded for this clonotype. The chain uses TRBV20-1 and TRBJ2-1; TRBD2 matches at 12 bases. The length of the CDR3 is 16 residues. Germline V gene data show CDR1 as DFQATT and CDR2 as SNEGSKA (reference sequence). Germline trimming cut 5 bases from V and 8 bases from J; bases unmatched to any gene: 13. CDR3 region: CSAGGLAGGDRDEQFF. DNA for the CDR3: TGCAGTGCTGGGGGGCTAGCGGGAGGGGACAGGGATGAGCAGTTCTTC.

The chain uses TRBV9 and TRBJ2-1, with D perhaps given as TRBD1 or TRBD2 (5 bases each). Trimming took 4 bases from V and 5 from J, leaving 19 bases between them. Germline CDR1 SGDLS, CDR2 YYNGEE. CDR3 length: 16 residues. CDR3 sequence: CASSPRGESANNEQFF. The CDR3 coding sequence is TGTGCCAGCAGCCCCCGAGGGGAATCAGCCAACAATGAGCAGTTCTTC.

On this clonotype: The junction and the germline gene differ at one end; a read error may be behind it. Here the CDR3 DNA reads TGTGCCAGCAGCCGAGGCAGGGGGCAAGAGACCCGGTACTTC. It encodes CASSRGRGQETRYF. The chain joins TRBV5-1 to TRBJ2-5; 8 bases fit TRBD1. This CDR3 is 14 amino acids long. Germline CDR1 SGHRS, CDR2 YFSETQ. Based on the CDR3 plus reference TRBV5-1 and TRBJ2-5, the full variable domain is KAGVTQTPRYLIKTRGQQVTLSCSPISGHRSVSWYQQTPGQGLQFLFEYFSETQRNKGNFPGRFSGRQFSNSRSEMNVSTLELGDSALYLCASSRGRGQETRYFGPGTRLLVL.

This clonotype was recorded many times. The chain carries TRBV20-1 and TRBJ2-7, with 15 positions matching TRBD2. This CDR3 region has 17 residues. Germline V gives CDR1 DFQATT, CDR2 SNEGSKA (reference sequence). The junction had 8 bases not matched to a gene; V was cut back by 4 bases and J by 1 base. The CDR3, as DNA: TGCAGTGCTACCAGGACTAGCGGGGGGGGGAGTTCCTACGAGCAGTACTTC. Protein: CSATRTSGGGSSYEQYF.

The sample holds many counts of this clonotype. The chain is built from TRBV4-1 and TRBJ1-2; the D gene is possibly TRBD1 (5 bases). Trimming removed 7 bases at V and 4 bases at J, with 19 bases between. The germline V gene encodes CDR1 MGHRA and CDR2 YSYEKL. The CDR3 has 15 residues. The CDR3 reads CASNPALGEGYGYTF. The CDR3 region has the DNA TGCGCCAGCAACCCGGCGTTGGGGGAGGGCTATGGCTACACCTTC.

This clonotype has only a few counts. This chain uses TRBV20-1 with TRBJ2-5; 8 nucleotides match TRBD1. The germline V gene has CDR1 DFQATT and CDR2 SNEGSKA (reference sequence). Germline trimming cut 1 base from V and 5 bases from J; bases unmatched to any gene: 12. The CDR3 has 16 amino acids. This CDR3 reads CSARANYQGARETQYF. CDR3 nucleotides: TGCAGTGCTAGAGCTAATTACCAGGGGGCGAGGGAGACCCAGTACTTC.